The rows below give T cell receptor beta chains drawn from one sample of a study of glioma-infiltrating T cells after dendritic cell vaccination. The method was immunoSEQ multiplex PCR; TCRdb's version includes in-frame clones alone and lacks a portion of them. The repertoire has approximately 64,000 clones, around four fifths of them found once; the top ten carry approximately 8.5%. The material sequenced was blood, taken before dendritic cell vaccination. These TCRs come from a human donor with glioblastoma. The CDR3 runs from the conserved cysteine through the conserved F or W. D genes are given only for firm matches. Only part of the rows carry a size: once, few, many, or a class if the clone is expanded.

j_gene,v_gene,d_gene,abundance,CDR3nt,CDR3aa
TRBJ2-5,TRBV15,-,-,TGTGCCACCAGCAGAGAGATAGGGGGGACCCAGTACTTC,CATSREIGGTQYF
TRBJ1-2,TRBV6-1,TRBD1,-,TGTGCCAGCAGTAGACAGGGACGAGGCTACACCTTC,CASSRQGRGYTF
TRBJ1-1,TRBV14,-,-,TGTGCCAGCAGCCGAGGGGAGGGGCTCGTCCCTGAAGCTTTCTTT,CASSRGEGLVPEAFF
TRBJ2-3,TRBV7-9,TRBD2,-,TGTGCCAGCAAGGAACTAGCGGTGGATACGCAGTATTTT,CASKELAVDTQYF
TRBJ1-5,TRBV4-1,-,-,TGCGCCAGCAGCCCAGCGCGGCACCTCAATCAGCCCCAGCATTTT,CASSPARHLNQPQHF
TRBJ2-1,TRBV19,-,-,TGTGCCAGTAGTATACCAGGGTTGACCTACAATGAGCAGTTCTTC,CASSIPGLTYNEQFF
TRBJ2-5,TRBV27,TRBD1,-,TGTGCCAGCAGTTCCCGGACAGGGGGCGGGGAGACCCAGTACTTC,CASSSRTGGGETQYF
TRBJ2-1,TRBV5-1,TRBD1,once,TGCGCCAGCTCTCCCGGGACAGGGTCCTACAATGAGCAGTTCTTC,CASSPGTGSYNEQFF
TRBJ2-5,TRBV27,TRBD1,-,TGTGCCAGCAAGCCCCCGGGACAGGGGTCGGCGACCCAGTACTTC,CASKPPGQGSATQYF
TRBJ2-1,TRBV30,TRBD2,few,TGTGCCTGGAGCTTGGGGGGGAACAATGAGCAGTTCTTC,CAWSLGGNNEQFF
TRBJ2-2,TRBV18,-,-,TGTGCCAGCTCACCAATACTGAACACCGGGGAGCTGTTTTTT,CASSPILNTGELFF
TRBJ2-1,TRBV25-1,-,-,TGTGCCAGCAGACCCAGCGGAGCCTCCTACAATGAGCAGTTCTTC,CASRPSGASYNEQFF
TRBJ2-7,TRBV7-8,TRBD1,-,TGTGCCAGCAGCTTCGGGACAGCCGAGCAGTACTTC,CASSFGTAEQYF
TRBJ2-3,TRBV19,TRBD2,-,TGTGCCATACAGACTAGCGGGGGGCGAGATACGCAGTATTTT,CAIQTSGGRDTQYF
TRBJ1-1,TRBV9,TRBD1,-,TGTGCCAGCAGCGCCCTTCACAGGGGGCAGGGTGAAGCTTTCTTT,CASSALHRGQGEAFF
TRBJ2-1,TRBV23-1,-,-,TGCGCCAGCAGTCAAAGGGCAGGACAGAACTCCTACAATGAGCAGTTCTTC,CASSQRAGQNSYNEQFF
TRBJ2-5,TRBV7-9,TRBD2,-,TGTGCCAGCAGCCTCGGGACTAGCGGGTTGTGGGGGGAGACCCAGTACTTC,CASSLGTSGLWGETQYF
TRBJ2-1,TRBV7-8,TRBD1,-,TGTGCCAGCAGCTTAGGACAGGGGCTTTACAATGAGCAGTTCTTC,CASSLGQGLYNEQFF
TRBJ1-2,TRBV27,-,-,TGTGCCAGCAGTTTATCCGGGGGACTCGGGGGCTACACCTTC,CASSLSGGLGGYTF
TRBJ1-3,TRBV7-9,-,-,TGTGCCAGCAGCCGGACAGTCTCTGGAAACACCATATATTTT,CASSRTVSGNTIYF
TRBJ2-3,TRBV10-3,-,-,TGTGCCATCAACACGCAGGAAGACACAGATACGCAGTATTTT,CAINTQEDTDTQYF
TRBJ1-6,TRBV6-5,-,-,TGTGCCACATGGAAGGGGGTGGGTTCACCCCTCCACTTT,CATWKGVGSPLHF
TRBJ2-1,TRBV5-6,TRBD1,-,TGTGCCAGCAGCTTCTACGGACAGGGGGGGAATGAGCAGTTCTTC,CASSFYGQGGNEQFF
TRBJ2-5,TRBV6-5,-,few,TGTGCCAGCAGGGGGGCAGAGACCCAGTACTTC,CASRGAETQYF
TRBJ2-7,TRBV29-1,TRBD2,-,TGCAGCGTCAGGAGCGGGGGAGACGAGCAGTACTTC,CSVRSGGDEQYF
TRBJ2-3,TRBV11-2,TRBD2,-,TGTGCCAGCAGCTCGGGGGGTCCAGATACGCAGTATTTT,CASSSGGPDTQYF
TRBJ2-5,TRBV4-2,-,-,TGTGCCAGCAGCCAAGTTGGGTCCGGGTCGCAAGAGACCCAGTACTTC,CASSQVGSGSQETQYF
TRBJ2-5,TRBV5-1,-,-,TGCGCCAGCAGCTTGGCGGAAGACCGAGCGCAGTACTTC,CASSLAEDRAQYF
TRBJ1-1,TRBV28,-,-,TGTGCCAGCCGTAATGGACCGGACAGTACTGGAGCTTTCTTT,CASRNGPDSTGAFF
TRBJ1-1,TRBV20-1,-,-,TGCAGTGCTAATGTCTACACTGAAGCTTTCTTT,CSANVYTEAFF
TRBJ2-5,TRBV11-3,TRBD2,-,TGTGCCAGCAGCTCCTCAAGCGGGGGCGCGCAAGAGACCCAGTACTTC,CASSSSSGGAQETQYF
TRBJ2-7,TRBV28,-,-,TGTGCCAGCGGCCCGAAGCAGTACTTC,CASGPKQYF
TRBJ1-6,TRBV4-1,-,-,TGCGCCAGCAGCCTCCTATCGGGGAATTCACCCCTCCACTTT,CASSLLSGNSPLHF
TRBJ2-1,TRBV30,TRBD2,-,TGTGCCTGGAGTGACACCCAGCGGCTAGCGGGGGGGCCTTTGAATGAGCAGTTCTTC,CAWSDTQRLAGGPLNEQFF
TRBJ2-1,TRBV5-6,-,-,TGTGCCAGCAGCTTGGGGGTGGTAGCTACCAATGAGCAGTTCTTC,CASSLGVVATNEQFF
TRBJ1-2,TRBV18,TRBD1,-,TGTGCCAGCTCACCGGGGCTCACAGGGGAAAGTTTCGACTATGGCTACACCTTC,CASSPGLTGESFDYGYTF
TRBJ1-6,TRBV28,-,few,TGTGCCAGCAAACCCGATCGTCGGTCCTATAATTCACCCCTCCACTTT,CASKPDRRSYNSPLHF